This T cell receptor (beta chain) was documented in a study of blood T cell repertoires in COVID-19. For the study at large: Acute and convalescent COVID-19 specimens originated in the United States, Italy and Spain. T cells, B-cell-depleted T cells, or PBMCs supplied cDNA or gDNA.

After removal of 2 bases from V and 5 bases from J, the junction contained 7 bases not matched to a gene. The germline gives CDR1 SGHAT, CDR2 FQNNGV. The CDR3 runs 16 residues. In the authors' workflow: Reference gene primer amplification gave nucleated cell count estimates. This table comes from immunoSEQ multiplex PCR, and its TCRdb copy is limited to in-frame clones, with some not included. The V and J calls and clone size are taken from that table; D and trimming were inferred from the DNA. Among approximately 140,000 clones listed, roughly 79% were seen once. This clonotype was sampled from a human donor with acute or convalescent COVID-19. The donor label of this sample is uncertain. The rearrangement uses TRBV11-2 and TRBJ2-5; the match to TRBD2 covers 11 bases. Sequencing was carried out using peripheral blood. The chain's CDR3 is CASSLTPTSGDETQYF. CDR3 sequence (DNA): TGTGCCAGCAGCTTAACCCCGACTAGCGGGGATGAGACCCAGTACTTC.